Listed here are 17 T cell receptor beta chains from one sample, sequenced in a study of blood T cell repertoires in COVID-19. Sequencing used immunoSEQ multiplex PCR; TCRdb keeps in-frame clones, though not all of them. The sample includes roughly 110,000 clones, 60% to 85% of them seen just once. The specimen was peripheral blood. The receptors come from a man aged 65 to 85 with acute or convalescent COVID-19.

This clone has only a few counts. The chain uses TRBV27 and TRBJ2-5; 11 bases line up with TRBD2. Trimming at V came to 5 bases and at J to 4 bases, leaving 6 bases not matched to a gene. The CDR3 covers 15 residues. CDR1 and CDR2 (germline): MNHEY, SMNVEV (reference sequence). The CDR3 nucleotides are TGTGCCAGCAGTGACCTACTAGCGGGGGTAGAGACCCAGTACTTC. Translating gives CASSDLLAGVETQYF.

The chain couples TRBV6-5 to TRBJ2-7, with a tentative D call TRBD1 (6 bases). From germline, CDR1 is MNHEY and CDR2 SVGAGI. This CDR3 has 16 amino acids. Trimming shortened V by 3 bases and J by 2 bases, and 17 bases separated the two germline ends. This CDR3 is CASSYVGAHITYEQYF. The CDR3 region has the DNA TGTGCCAGCAGTTATGTGGGGGCGCATATTACCTACGAGCAGTACTTC.

The J gene is TRBJ1-6, the V gene TRBV7-9; D is unclear. V was cut by 1 base and J by 7 bases, with 5 bases left in between. Per the germline V gene, CDR1 is SEHNR and CDR2 is FQNEAQ (reference sequence). The CDR3 consists of 13 residues. The CDR3 bases are TGTGCCAGCAGCTTAGATCTAAATTCACCCCTCCACTTT. It encodes CASSLDLNSPLHF. The full variable domain, completed using reference TRBV7-9 and TRBJ1-6, is DTGVSQNPRHKITKRGQNVTFRCDPISEHNRLYWYRQTLGQGPEFLTYFQNEAQLEKSRLLSDRFSAERPKGSFSTLEIQRTEQGDSAMYLCASSLDLNSPLHFGNGTRLTVT.

This clone has only a few counts. This rearrangement joins TRBV27 to TRBJ1-4; TRBD1 matches 7 bases. Germline V CDR1 and CDR2: MNHEY, SMNVEV (reference sequence). Losses at the gene ends were 7 bases for V and 7 bases for J; bases not matched to a gene: 12. CDR3 length equals 15 residues. CDR3 in amino acids: CASKIRTGMGEKLFF. As DNA, the CDR3 is TGTGCCAGCAAGATCCGGACAGGCATGGGTGAAAAACTGTTTTTT.

This clone has only one observation. The J gene is TRBJ1-3, the V gene TRBV6-5, with D hard to call. Per germline, CDR1 MNHEY and CDR2 SVGAGI. This CDR3 is built from 15 residues. Trimming took off 0 bases at V and 0 bases at J, with 6 bases between the two ends. CDR3 residues: CASSYSRDSGNTIYF. The DNA of the CDR3 is TGTGCCAGCAGTTACTCGCGCGACTCTGGAAACACCATATATTTT.

The CDR3: CASSQDPGQGNYEQYF. DNA of the CDR3: TGTGCCAGCAGCCAAGACCCTGGACAGGGGAACTACGAGCAGTACTTC. The J gene is TRBJ2-7, the V gene TRBV3-1 (or the pseudogene TRBV3-2); 9 bases map to TRBD1. J gave up 3 bases and V 0 bases, and 6 bases lay outside the gene matches. CDR1 and CDR2 (germline): LGHDT, YNNKEL (reference sequence). The CDR3 totals 16 residues.

The rearrangement links TRBV6-5 to TRBJ2-3; 9 bases line up with TRBD1. This CDR3 has 15 residues. The V gene end was trimmed by 6 bases and the J gene end by 2 bases; junction bases not matched to a gene: 6. Germline V gives CDR1 MNHEY, CDR2 SVGAGI. In DNA, the CDR3 is TGTGCCAGCAGGGTGGGACAGGGAAACACAGATACGCAGTATTTT. This encodes CASRVGQGNTDTQYF.

This chain connects TRBV19 to TRBJ2-3; TRBD1 matches 10 bases. V gave up 6 bases and J gave up 3 bases; unmatched junction bases: 3. Germline CDR1 LNHDA, CDR2 SQIVND (reference sequence). The CDR3 is 14 residues long. The CDR3 region has the DNA TGTGCCAGTAGCCCGGGACAGGGGACAGATACGCAGTATTTT. This codes for CASSPGQGTDTQYF.

The chain links TRBV15 to TRBJ1-5, with 7 bases lining up with TRBD1. The CDR3 loop spans 15 amino acids. The V gene end was trimmed by 5 bases and the J gene end by 2 bases; junction bases not matched to a gene: 6. Per germline, CDR1 LNHNV and CDR2 YYDKDF (reference sequence). The CDR3 loop reads CATSAEGAGNQPQHF. Here the CDR3 DNA reads TGTGCCACCAGCGCCGAGGGGGCGGGCAATCAGCCCCAGCATTTT. The entire variable domain, with the rest obtained from reference TRBV15 and TRBJ1-5, is as follows: DAMVIQNPRYQVTQFGKPVTLSCSQTLNHNVMYWYQQKSSQAPKLLFHYYDKDFNNEADTPDNFQSRRPNTSFCFLDIRSPGLGDTAMYLCATSAEGAGNQPQHFGDGTRLSIL.

The chain is built from TRBV28 and TRBJ2-2; tentative D call: TRBD1 (5 bases). Germline-derived CDR1 and CDR2 are MDHEN and SYDVKM. The V end was cut by 7 bases, the J end by 1 base, with 7 bases between. The CDR3 loop spans 13 amino acids. CDR3 bases: TGTGCCAGCACAGGGCAGAACACCGGGGAGCTGTTTTTT. Encoded protein: CASTGQNTGELFF.

This sequence joins TRBV5-1 and TRBJ1-4, with TRBD1 matching over 8 bases. From germline, CDR1 is SGHRS and CDR2 YFSETQ. The CDR3 contains 15 residues. After removal of 2 bases from V and 7 bases from J, the junction contained 7 bases not matched to a gene. CDR3 in DNA: TGCGCCAGCAGCTTCGGACAGGGAAAAGGTGAAAAACTGTTTTTT. Translated: CASSFGQGKGEKLFF.

V usage is TRBV5-1 and J usage is TRBJ2-3; maybe TRBD2 (6 bases). Trimming took 0 bases from V and 4 from J, leaving 12 bases between them. There are 15 residues in the CDR3. Looked up from germline, CDR1 is SGHRS and CDR2 is YFSETQ. CDR3 nucleotide sequence: TGCGCCAGCAGCTTGGAGGAGGGGCGCTCAGATACGCAGTATTTT. Protein product: CASSLEEGRSDTQYF.

V is TRBV27 and J is TRBJ2-3; TRBD1 is a possible D gene (6 bases). The length of the CDR3 is 13 residues. The V gene lost 5 bases and the J gene lost 4 bases, with 10 bases spanning the gap. Germline-derived CDR1 and CDR2 are MNHEY and SMNVEV (reference sequence). DNA of the CDR3: TGTGCCAGCAGTCCACAGGGCCCAGATACGCAGTATTTT. It codes for CASSPQGPDTQYF.

The chain carries TRBV5-1 and TRBJ2-3; 13 bases are a match to TRBD2. Germline CDR1 and CDR2: SGHRS and YFSETQ. The V gene end was trimmed by 2 bases and the J gene end by 10 bases; junction bases not matched to a gene: 4. There are 14 residues in the CDR3. The CDR3 coding sequence is TGCGCCAGCAGCTTCGGACTAGCGGGGGCACCGCAGTATTTT. It encodes CASSFGLAGAPQYF.

The chain combines TRBV11-2 with TRBJ1-1, with 7 nucleotides matching TRBD1. Germline CDR1 is SGHAT and CDR2 is FQNNGV. The CDR3 totals 14 residues. The V segment lost 7 bases and the J segment 3 bases; nucleotides outside the gene matches: 8. DNA of the CDR3: TGTGCCAGCACCCTAGGACAGGCAGACACTGAAGCTTTCTTT. Translating gives CASTLGQADTEAFF.

This clone was seen just once. In nucleotides, the CDR3 is TGCAGCGTTGGAGGGGGTTTTGGCTCTGGAAACACCATATATTTT. Its protein product is CSVGGGFGSGNTIYF. The V call is TRBV29-1, the J call TRBJ1-3; tentative D call: TRBD1 (6 bases). This CDR3 is built from 15 residues. CDR1 is SQVTM, CDR2 ANQGSEA, per germline. V was shortened by 4 bases and J by 0 bases, with 13 bases between the two germline ends.

The gene calls are TRBV7-9 and TRBJ1-2, with a weak D call TRBD1 (5 bases). The CDR3 is 17 amino acids. In germline, CDR1 is SEHNR, CDR2 FQNEAQ (reference sequence). With 2 bases removed from V and 0 bases from J, the gap between germline ends came to 16 bases. The CDR3 region is CASSLTDDSTPNYGYTF. CDR3 bases: TGTGCCAGCAGCTTAACTGATGACAGCACCCCTAACTATGGCTACACCTTC.